This record looks at one TCR beta chain sequence and its context. This clone's antigen is unknown. The record has no base qualities; no much larger clone is one base away. This specimen belongs to a study of T cell responses to AZD1222 COVID-19 vaccine (dated by TCRdb to about 2021). In the study overall: TCR sequencing was performed for over 230 trial participants, of whom about 200 were given two doses of AZD1222 and some 26 were given two doses of MenACWY control vaccine. Enrollment into the trials was organized by age into subgroups of 18-55, 56-69 and 70-plus years, and those subgroups contained approximately 160, 26 and 62 TCR-sequenced participants, respectively. Overall results and qualifications from the work: After two AZD1222 doses, both the breadth and the depth of spike-specific TCRs were significantly higher than at day 0 and than in MenACWY recipients. Only 5 to 7 AZD1222 recipients were SARS-CoV-2 seropositive at baseline, limiting conclusions about previously exposed vaccinees. Participants were mostly white British and included more females than males, and it was suggested by the authors that clonal diversity may have been underestimated. Reportedly, close to half of the unique spike-specific TCRs recognized epitopes lying outside the regions that are mutated in the B.1.351 and B.1.1.7 variants. Vaccine-associated CD4 TCRs spanned the whole spike protein, with dominant responses in regions 160-218 and 743-854. The 56-69-year group was small, and its depth increase did not reach significance, likely because of low power. Because no samples from the day 14 peak response were available, repertoires could be characterized only after the peak T cell response.

The CDR3 regions of human TCRbeta chains were analyzed by immunosequencing. For the original study's pipeline: TCRs in the repertoires were compared against a reference library of SARS-CoV-2-specific TCRs that had been generated with the MIRA antigen-specificity platform. Breadth meant the fraction of unique TCRs that were SARS-CoV-2-associated, whereas depth meant the fraction of total T cells that were SARS-CoV-2-associated. Using the MIRA data, every spike-specific TCR was mapped to the spike region that the TCR reacted to and assigned to either a CD4 or a CD8 class. Log10-transformed breadth and depth values were compared by one-way ANOVA with Sidak's multiple comparisons tests. Not all clones reach the TCRdb copy of this immuneACCESS table, which keeps in-frame sequences only. Checked studies attribute under half of the gap to unresolved V genes and leave the rest unexplained. V, J and clone size are taken as reported in that table, and D and trimming were inferred from the DNA itself. The sample table shows 200,000 or so clones, and 87% are seen once. Of the sample, less than 3% falls within the top ten clones.

The meaning of the sample's time point label: baseline before first vaccination. The sample's treatment or condition label, decoded: meningococcal conjugate vaccine given as trial control. Vaccinee samples came from UK trials COV001 and COV002, including a single-blind randomized controlled phase 2/3 trial of AZD1222 (ChAdOx1 nCoV-19) in healthy adults. For TCRbeta chain sequencing, PBMC samples were collected from trial participants at day 0 and at day 28 after the second dose. Material: peripheral blood, obtained on day 0 of MenACWY control vaccination. The receptor comes from an adult in good health.

The DNA sequence is TGTGCCAGCAGTTTCGACAGGAACTACGAGCAGTACTTC. Translated, this gives CASSFDRNYEQYF. The chain was built from TRBV12-3 or TRBV12-4 and TRBJ2-7, with TRBD1 tentatively as D gene (6 bases match). A distance of 9 bases separates the germline ends of V and J, which lose 3 bases and 3 bases respectively. The cysteine opens and the phenylalanine closes a CDR3 of 13 amino acids. The read is trimmed to its CDR3 DNA, 39 bases read in frame from base 1.